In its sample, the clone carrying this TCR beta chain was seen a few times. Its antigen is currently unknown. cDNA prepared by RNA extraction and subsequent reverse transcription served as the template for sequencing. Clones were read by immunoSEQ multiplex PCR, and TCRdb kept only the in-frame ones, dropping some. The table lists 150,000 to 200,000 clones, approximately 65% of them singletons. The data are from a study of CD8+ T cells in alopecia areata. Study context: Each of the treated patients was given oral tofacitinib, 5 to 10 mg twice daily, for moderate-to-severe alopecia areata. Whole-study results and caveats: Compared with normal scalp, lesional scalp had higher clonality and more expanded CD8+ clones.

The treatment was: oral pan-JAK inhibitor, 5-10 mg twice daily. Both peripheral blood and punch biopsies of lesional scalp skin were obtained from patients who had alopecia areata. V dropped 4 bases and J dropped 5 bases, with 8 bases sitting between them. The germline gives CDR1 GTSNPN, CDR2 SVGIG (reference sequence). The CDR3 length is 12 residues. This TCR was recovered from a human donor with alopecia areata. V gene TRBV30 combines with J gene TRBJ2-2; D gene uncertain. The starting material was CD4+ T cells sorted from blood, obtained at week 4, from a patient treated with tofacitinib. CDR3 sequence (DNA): TGTGCCTGGAAACCGTTGACCGGGGAGCTGTTTTTT. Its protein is CAWKPLTGELFF.